These 16 T cell receptor beta chains came from one sample sequenced in a study of vaccination and CD4 T cells after COVID-19. The study sequenced cultured CD4+ T cell DNA using the Oncomine TCR Beta short-read assay. Each CDR3 protein gets one entry after TCRdb re-called the PCR reads with MiXCR. The sample shows 15,000 to 20,000 distinct CDR3 sequences, over 45% of them seen only once. Which antigens these TCRs recognize remains unknown. Treatment indicated: roughly ten-day PBMC culture with coronavirus spike peptide pools or control peptides (ViraFEST assay). Sequencing used CD4+ T cells from blood, cultured in vitro. The source is a human donor who had recovered from COVID-19.

This clonotype was recorded a few times. The CDR3 spells CASSRYSRNQPQHF. The CDR3 nucleotides read TGTGCCAGTAGTAGGTACAGCCGCAATCAGCCCCAGCATTTT. The chain recombines TRBV19 with TRBJ1-5; D is undetermined. The CDR3 has 14 residues. Germline V gene sequence: CDR1 LNHDA, CDR2 SQIVND (reference sequence). With 4 bases removed from V and 2 bases from J, the gap between germline ends came to 9 bases.

The sample holds one count of this clonotype. The chain joins TRBV29-1 to TRBJ1-1; a weak D match, TRBD1 (5 bases). V lost 0 bases and J 7 bases, leaving 12 bases between the germline ends. Germline V lookup: CDR1 SQVTM, CDR2 ANQGSEA. The CDR3 sequence is 13 residues long. DNA for the CDR3: TGCAGCGTTGAAGATCGTTGGCAGGGTGAAGCTTTCTTT. It encodes CSVEDRWQGEAFF.

In its sample, this clonotype was seen a few times. The chain links TRBV6-2 or TRBV6-3 to TRBJ2-7, with TRBD1 matching over 10 bases. This CDR3 comprises 15 residues. CDR1 is MNHEY and CDR2 is SVGEGT in the germline V gene. The ends lost 5 bases at V and 2 bases at J; junction bases unmatched: 6. The CDR3 spells CASSPLGTGAYEQYF. In DNA, the CDR3 is TGTGCCAGCAGTCCCTTGGGGACAGGGGCCTACGAGCAGTACTTC.

A few counts support this clonotype. V and J are TRBV6-5 and TRBJ2-2, with 10 bases fitting TRBD1. V was clipped by 2 bases and J by 7 bases; unmatched bases: 4. Germline CDR1 reads MNHEY; CDR2 reads SVGAGI. This CDR3 spans 15 amino acids. The CDR3 region has the DNA TGTGCCAGCAGTTACCCCCGGACAGGGGGCGGGGAGCTGTTTTTT. Amino acids: CASSYPRTGGGELFF.

Here the CDR3 reads CAWQGLSNSPLHF. Written as DNA, the CDR3 is TGTGCCTGGCAGGGACTGTCTAATTCACCCCTCCACTTT. The J gene is TRBJ1-6, the V gene TRBV30; D is perhaps TRBD1 (5 bases). CDR1 and CDR2 from the germline V gene are GTSNPN and SVGIG (reference sequence). V lost 5 bases and J 6 bases, leaving 11 bases between the germline ends. The CDR3 is 13 amino acids.

V and J are TRBV6-5 and TRBJ1-1; a possible D gene is TRBD1 (5 bases). The CDR3 is made up of 16 amino acids. Between the trimmed V and J ends, which lost 4 bases and 0 bases, there was a span of 15 bases. Germline V lookup: CDR1 MNHEY, CDR2 SVGAGI. The CDR3 spells CASSSPRGGVNTEAFF. CDR3 bases: TGTGCCAGCAGTTCACCTCGGGGGGGGGTGAACACTGAAGCTTTCTTT.

The chain combines TRBV27 with TRBJ1-1; D ambiguous. Trimming removed 2 bases at V and 1 base at J, with 8 bases between. Germline CDR1 and CDR2: MNHEY and SMNVEV (reference sequence). This CDR3 is 14 amino acids long. CDR3 DNA: TGTGCCAGCAGTTTACGGGTTGGGAACACTGAAGCTTTCTTT. This sequence encodes CASSLRVGNTEAFF.

The V call is TRBV5-1, the J call TRBJ1-1; D is uncertain. The CDR3 contains 15 residues. CDR1 is SGHRS and CDR2 is YFSETQ in the germline V gene. Trimming removed 3 bases at V and 3 bases at J, with 15 bases between. The CDR3 DNA reads TGCGCCAGCAGCTCGGACTCCTCGTGGCACACTGAAGCTTTCTTT. Translated: CASSSDSSWHTEAFF.

This clonotype has only a few counts. The V call is TRBV30, the J call TRBJ1-1; D possibly corresponds to TRBD1 (5 bases). Trimming stripped 0 bases from V and 0 bases from J, with 14 bases between. Germline V gene data show CDR1 as GTSNPN and CDR2 as SVGIG (reference sequence). The CDR3 is made up of 16 amino acids. CDR3 DNA sequence: TGTGCCTGGAGTGTCGCATGGGCAGGGATGAACACTGAAGCTTTCTTT. As protein: CAWSVAWAGMNTEAFF.

The V gene is TRBV11-2, the J gene TRBJ2-6; D unresolved. This CDR3 has 15 residues. CDR1 and CDR2 (germline): SGHAT, FQNNGV. V was shortened by 2 bases and J by 2 bases, with 7 bases between the two germline ends. The CDR3 sequence is CASSLLTPGANVLTF. CDR3 DNA sequence: TGTGCCAGCAGCTTACTGACTCCTGGGGCCAACGTCCTGACTTTC.

This clonotype was observed a handful of times. The chain carries TRBV19 and TRBJ2-3; D remains ambiguous. V was clipped by 3 bases and J by 1 base, with 2 bases between them. The germline CDR1 and CDR2 sequences are LNHDA and SQIVND (reference sequence). This CDR3 spans 12 amino acids. The CDR3, as DNA: TGTGCCAGTAGTATGGGCACAGATACGCAGTATTTT. It is translated as CASSMGTDTQYF.

This chain joins TRBV30 and TRBJ2-5; 13 bases agree with TRBD2. The CDR3 is 12 residues long. The V gene's germline CDR1 is GTSNPN and CDR2 SVGIG (reference sequence). V lost 2 bases to trimming and J lost 13 bases; unmatched junction nucleotides: 4. CDR3 DNA: TGTGCCTGGAGTCTGGGACTAGCGGGACGGTACTTC. It is translated as CAWSLGLAGRYF. The variable domain in full, with the rest retrieved from reference TRBV30 and TRBJ2-5, is SQTIHQWPATLVQPVGSPLSLECTVEGTSNPNLYWYRQAAGRGLQLLFYSVGIGQISSEVPQNLSASRPQDRQFILSSKKLLLSDSGFYLCAWSLGLAGRYFGPGTRLLVL.

As regards this clonotype: Likely a read error: the CDR3 ends without its conserved phenylalanine or tryptophan. The V and J genes are TRBV20-1 and TRBJ2-3; maybe TRBD1 (5 bases). The CDR3 runs to 13 residues. Germline CDR1 is DFQATT and CDR2 is SNEGSKA (reference sequence). The ends were cut back, 1 base at V and 2 bases at J, with 7 bases in the middle. The CDR3 region is CSARVDTTDTQYL. The DNA of the CDR3 is TGCAGTGCTAGAGTGGACACCACAGATACGCAGTATCTT.

The chain recombines TRBV5-1 with TRBJ1-1; D is possibly TRBD1 (5 bases). Deletions cut 2 bases from V and 8 bases from J, with 13 bases between. Germline V gives CDR1 SGHRS, CDR2 YFSETQ. The CDR3 covers 13 residues. CDR3 residues: CASSLSPGREAFF. CDR3 DNA sequence: TGCGCCAGCAGCTTATCCCCAGGGAGAGAAGCTTTCTTT.

This clonotype was detected a few times. The V call is TRBV6-5, the J call TRBJ1-3, with 10 bases identical to TRBD1. The CDR3 totals 18 residues. The V and J ends lost 0 bases and 2 bases, in that order; junction bases with no gene match: 7. Germline lookup yields CDR1 MNHEY and CDR2 SVGAGI. CDR3 DNA: TGTGCCAGCAGTTACTCCAATTCCGGGACAGGGGCTGGAAACACCATATATTTT. Residues: CASSYSNSGTGAGNTIYF.

The chain combines TRBV6-1 with TRBJ2-2, with 7 bases that match TRBD2. J lost 9 bases, V lost 5 bases, and 15 bases had no gene match. The CDR3 consists of 16 residues. Germline V gene data show CDR1 as MNHNS and CDR2 as SASEGT. CDR3 loop: CASSPNWEGKYRELFF. The CDR3 DNA sequence: TGTGCCAGCAGTCCAAATTGGGAGGGCAAGTACCGGGAGCTGTTTTTT.